This T cell receptor beta chain came from a study of a mutant IDH1 vaccine in newly diagnosed glioma. Turning to the study itself: Once 4-6 weeks had passed after radiotherapy alone, vaccination started, or it started with temozolomide cycles. The treated group averaged about 39 years old and was 62.5% male, roughly 40% female. Study conclusions and caveats: Apparently, pseudoprogression bore no relation to changes among the top peripheral T cell clonotypes.

Sample time point: week 5, during vaccination. Doses comprised 300 ug of mutant IDH1 20-mer peptide each, plus topical imiquimod. V dropped 6 bases and J dropped 6 bases, with 13 bases sitting between them. Germline lookup yields CDR1 SGHTA and CDR2 FQGNSA. This CDR3 region has 13 residues. TCRdb keeps only in-frame clones here, not all; method: immunoSEQ multiplex PCR. The sample carries around 30,000 clones, about 56% recorded once. A word on this clone: Its antigen is still unknown.

Sequencing was performed on PBMCs, taken from a glioma patient whose treatment included an IDH1 peptide vaccine. This receptor was identified in a woman in her late teens or twenties with glioma. The chain links TRBV7-2 to TRBJ2-3, with a possible D match to TRBD1 (5 bases). The CDR3 loop reads CASRGRSLDTQYF. The CDR3 DNA is TGTGCCAGCAGGGGGCGCTCCCTGGATACGCAGTATTTT.